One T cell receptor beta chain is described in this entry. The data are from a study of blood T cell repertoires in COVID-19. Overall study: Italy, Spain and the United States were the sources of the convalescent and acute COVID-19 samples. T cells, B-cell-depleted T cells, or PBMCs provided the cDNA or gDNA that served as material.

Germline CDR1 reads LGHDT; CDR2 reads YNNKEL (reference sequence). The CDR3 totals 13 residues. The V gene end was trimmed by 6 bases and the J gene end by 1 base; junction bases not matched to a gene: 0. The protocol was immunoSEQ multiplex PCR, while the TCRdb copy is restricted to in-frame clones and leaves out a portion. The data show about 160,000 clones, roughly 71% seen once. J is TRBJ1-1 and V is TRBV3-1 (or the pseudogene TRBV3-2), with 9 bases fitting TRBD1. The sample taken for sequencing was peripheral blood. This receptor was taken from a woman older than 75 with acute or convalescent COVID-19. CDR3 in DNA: TGTGCCAGCAGGACAGGGGGGAACACTGAAGCTTTCTTT. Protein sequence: CASRTGGNTEAFF.